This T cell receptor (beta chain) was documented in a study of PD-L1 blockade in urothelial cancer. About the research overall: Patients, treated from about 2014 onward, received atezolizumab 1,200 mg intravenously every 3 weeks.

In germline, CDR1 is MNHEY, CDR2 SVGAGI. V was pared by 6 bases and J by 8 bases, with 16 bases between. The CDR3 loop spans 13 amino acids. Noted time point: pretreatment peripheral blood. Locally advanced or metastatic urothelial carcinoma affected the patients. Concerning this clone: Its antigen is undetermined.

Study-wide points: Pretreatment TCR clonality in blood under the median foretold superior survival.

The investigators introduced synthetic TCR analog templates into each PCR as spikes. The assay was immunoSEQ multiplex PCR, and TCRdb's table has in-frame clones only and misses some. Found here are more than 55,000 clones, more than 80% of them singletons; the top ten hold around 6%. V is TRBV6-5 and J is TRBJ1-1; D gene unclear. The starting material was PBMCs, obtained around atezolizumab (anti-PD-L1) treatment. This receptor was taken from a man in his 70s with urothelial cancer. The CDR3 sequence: CASSMTWAGEAFF. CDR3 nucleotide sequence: TGTGCCAGCAGCATGACCTGGGCAGGAGAAGCTTTCTTT.